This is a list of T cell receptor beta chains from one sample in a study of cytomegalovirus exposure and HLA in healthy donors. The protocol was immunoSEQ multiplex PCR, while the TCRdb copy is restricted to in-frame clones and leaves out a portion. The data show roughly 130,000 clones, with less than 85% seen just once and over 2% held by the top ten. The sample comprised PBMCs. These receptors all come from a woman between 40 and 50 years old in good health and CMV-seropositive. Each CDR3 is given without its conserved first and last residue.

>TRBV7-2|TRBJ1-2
ASSLGVIGGGNGYT
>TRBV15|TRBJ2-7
ATSRTGTVSYEQY
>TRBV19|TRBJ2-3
ASSMGTVRDTQY
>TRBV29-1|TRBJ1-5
SVVDGGNQPQH
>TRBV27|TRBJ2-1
ASSLLITSSVPPF
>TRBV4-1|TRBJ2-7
ASSPNGQGKNEQY
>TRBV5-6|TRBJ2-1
ASSSLAGVRNEQF
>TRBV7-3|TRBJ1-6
ASSLTTGVDSPLH
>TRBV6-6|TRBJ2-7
ASRPQGNSYEQY
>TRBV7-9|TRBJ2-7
ASSLDAGGQRGSYEQY
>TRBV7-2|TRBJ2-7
ASSPNPGQGHEQY
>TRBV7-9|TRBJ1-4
ASSRAGTGGFNEKLF
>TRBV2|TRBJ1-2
ASSERGPNYGYT
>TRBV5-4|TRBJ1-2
ASSDGQVWSGYT
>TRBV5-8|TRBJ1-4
ASSGGQGASSTNEKLF
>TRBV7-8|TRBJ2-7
ASSLGQTSTYEQY
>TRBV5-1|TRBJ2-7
ASSLAAGSSYEQY
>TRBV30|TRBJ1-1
ACDRVGTEAF
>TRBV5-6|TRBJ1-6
ASSFGNYRASSPLH
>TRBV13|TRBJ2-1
ASSLRGTYNEQF
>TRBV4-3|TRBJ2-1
ASSQDWTSGGYNEQF
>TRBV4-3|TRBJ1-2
ASSPRGTGTYGYT
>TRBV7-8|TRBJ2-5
ASSTTSKTYQETQY
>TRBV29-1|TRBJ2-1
SVGDRVNEQF
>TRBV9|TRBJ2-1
ASSSASYNEQF
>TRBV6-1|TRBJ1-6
ASSYTGTQQPLH
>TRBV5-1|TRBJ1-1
ASSPRTGGANTEAF
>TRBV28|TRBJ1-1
ASTRYRGPQYTEAF
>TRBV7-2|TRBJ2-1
ASSLGRGNGEQF
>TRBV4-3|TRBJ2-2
ASSQDRQGAGELF
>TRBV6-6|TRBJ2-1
ASSPLGRESDNEQF
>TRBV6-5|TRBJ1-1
ASSYPDRGEAF
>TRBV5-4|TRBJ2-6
ASSQGGSGANVLT
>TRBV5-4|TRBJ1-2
ASSLEDRGNYGYT
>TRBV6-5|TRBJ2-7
ASSYSGTGTYEQY
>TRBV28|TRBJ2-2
ASLGSDRGRNGELF
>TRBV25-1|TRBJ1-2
ASSEEGNGYGYT
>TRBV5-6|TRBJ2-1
ASSTDSRSYNEQF
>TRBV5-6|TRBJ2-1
ASSLFGTTYNEQF
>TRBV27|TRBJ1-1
ASSWSGLNTEAF
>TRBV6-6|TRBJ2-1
ASSSTSGGPGSEQF
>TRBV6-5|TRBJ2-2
ARGTGFDTGELF
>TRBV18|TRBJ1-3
ASSPQGGGNTIY
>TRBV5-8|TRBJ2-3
ASSWTSGSSTDTQY
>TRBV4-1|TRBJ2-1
ASSRTGTNYLAGAKDNEQF
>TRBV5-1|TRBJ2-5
ASSLEGERETQY
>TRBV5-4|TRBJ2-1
ASSAPLDNEQF
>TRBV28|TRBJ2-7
ASSYPGQGLEQY
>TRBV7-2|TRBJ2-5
ASSSITGTKYQETQY
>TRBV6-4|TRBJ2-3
ASSEGPHTDTQY
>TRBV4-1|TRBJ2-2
ASSVQLAGLAGNTGELF
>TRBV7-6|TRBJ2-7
ASSLGGGAPYEQY
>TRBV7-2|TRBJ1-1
ASSLLGGPNTEAF